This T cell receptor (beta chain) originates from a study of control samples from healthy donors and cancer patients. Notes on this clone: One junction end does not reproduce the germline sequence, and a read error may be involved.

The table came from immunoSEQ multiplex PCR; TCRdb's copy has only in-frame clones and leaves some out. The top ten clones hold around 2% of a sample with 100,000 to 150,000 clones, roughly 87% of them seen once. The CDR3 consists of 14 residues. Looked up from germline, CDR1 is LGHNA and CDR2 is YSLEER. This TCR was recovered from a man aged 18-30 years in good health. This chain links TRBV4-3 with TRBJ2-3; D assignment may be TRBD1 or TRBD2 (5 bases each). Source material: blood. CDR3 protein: CANSQDTGRDTQYF. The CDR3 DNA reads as TGCGCCAACAGCCAAGATACGGGGCGCGATACGCAGTATTTT.